Listed here are 22 T cell receptor beta chains from one sample, sequenced in a study of blood T cell repertoires in COVID-19. Sequencing used immunoSEQ multiplex PCR; TCRdb keeps in-frame clones, though not all of them. The sample gives more than 40,000 clones, approximately 90% of which show up once; about a tenth is in the top ten. The source material was peripheral blood. These receptors all come from a man aged 50 to 60 with active COVID-19.

The chain links TRBV6-6 to TRBJ1-1; 11 nucleotides align to TRBD1. Trimming took 0 bases from V and 4 from J; bases not matched to a gene: 1. This CDR3 region has 15 residues. CDR1 is MNHNY and CDR2 is SVGAGI in the germline V gene (reference sequence). This chain's CDR3 is CASSYSGQGATEAFF. In nucleotides, the CDR3 is TGTGCCAGCAGTTACTCAGGACAGGGGGCCACTGAAGCTTTCTTT.

The chain employs TRBV7-2 and TRBJ2-7; 14 nucleotides line up with TRBD2. This CDR3 is 18 amino acids long. Germline V gene lookup returns CDR1 SGHTA and CDR2 FQGNSA. The J segment lost 2 bases and the V segment lost 0 bases, leaving 6 bases of the junction unmatched. The CDR3 coding sequence is TGTGCCAGCAGCTTAGCCCATTTGACTAGCGGGGGGGCCTACGAGCAGTACTTC. It is translated as CASSLAHLTSGGAYEQYF.

In nucleotides, the CDR3 is TGCGCCAGCAGCGTAGCGGGGGGGCCTAATGAGCAGTTCTTC. Translated: CASSVAGGPNEQFF. The chain combines TRBV5-1 with TRBJ2-1; 11 bases align to TRBD2. Germline values: CDR1 SGHRS, CDR2 YFSETQ. The CDR3 totals 14 residues. Germline trimming cut 4 bases from V and 7 bases from J; bases unmatched to any gene: 4.

This chain joins TRBV7-3 and TRBJ2-5; 12 nucleotides match TRBD1. This CDR3 contains 18 residues. With 2 bases clipped from V and 2 bases from J, the junction kept 9 bases outside the gene matches. Per germline, CDR1 SGHTA and CDR2 FQGTGA. The CDR3 DNA reads as TGTGCCAGCAGCTTATCCCGGGACAGGGGGCGCAGTCAAGAGACCCAGTACTTC. Amino acid sequence: CASSLSRDRGRSQETQYF. Full variable domain (rest looked up from reference TRBV7-3 and TRBJ2-5): GAGVSQTPSNKVTEKGKYVELRCDPISGHTALYWYRQSLGQGPEFLIYFQGTGAADDSGLPNDRFFAVRPEGSVSTLKIQRTERGDSAVYLCASSLSRDRGRSQETQYFGPGTRLLVL.

This clone appeared once. CDR3 DNA sequence: TGTGCCAGCAGCTGGGCCCTCTCCTACGAGCAGTACTTC. Translation: CASSWALSYEQYF. V is TRBV6-6 and J is TRBJ2-7; D not certain. This CDR3 has 13 residues. The germline V and J ends were trimmed by 6 bases and 0 bases, with 9 bases remaining between them. The germline CDR1 and CDR2 sequences are MNHNY and SVGAGI (reference sequence).

V gene TRBV5-4 combines with J gene TRBJ1-5; no reliable D call. V was shortened by 3 bases and J by 6 bases, with 10 bases between the two germline ends. This CDR3 spans 13 amino acids. From germline, CDR1 is SGHNT and CDR2 YYREEE (reference sequence). The CDR3 spells CASSYLPGQPQHF. The CDR3 region has the DNA TGTGCCAGCAGCTACCTCCCAGGTCAGCCCCAGCATTTT.

The V and J genes are TRBV19 and TRBJ1-1; a possible D gene is TRBD1 (5 bases). Germline V lookup: CDR1 LNHDA, CDR2 SQIVND (reference sequence). The CDR3 has 14 amino acids. Trimming shortened V by 7 bases and J by 0 bases, and 12 bases separated the two germline ends. This CDR3 is CASIDGGVNTEAFF. In DNA, the CDR3 is TGTGCCAGTATAGACGGGGGGGTGAACACTGAAGCTTTCTTT.

This clone has only a few counts. The V call is TRBV4-1, the J call TRBJ2-7, with 10 bases identical to TRBD1. Germline lookup yields CDR1 MGHRA and CDR2 YSYEKL. V shed 5 bases and J 6 bases; nucleotides not matched to a gene: 13. The CDR3 sequence is 16 residues long. CDR3 coding DNA: TGCGCCAGCAGCGCGGGACAGGGGAGGGAGCTACGCGAGCAGTACTTC. Its protein is CASSAGQGRELREQYF.

This clone turned up a few times. V usage is TRBV10-3 and J usage is TRBJ2-3, with D hard to call. Per germline, CDR1 ENHRY and CDR2 SYGVKD. This CDR3 spans 12 amino acids. The V end was cut by 6 bases, the J end by 2 bases, with 6 bases between. CDR3 residues: CAISYDTDTQYF. The DNA of the CDR3 is TGTGCCATCAGCTACGACACAGATACGCAGTATTTT.

This clone occurred a few times. J is TRBJ1-5 and V is TRBV4-1; no clear D. Germline loops: CDR1 MGHRA, CDR2 YSYEKL. Between the trimmed V and J ends, which lost 0 bases and 2 bases, there was a span of 11 bases. CDR3 length: 16 amino acids. The CDR3 sequence is CASSQDGGIGNQPQHF. CDR3 nucleotides: TGCGCCAGCAGCCAAGACGGAGGTATCGGCAATCAGCCCCAGCATTTT.

V and J are TRBV5-1 and TRBJ2-3, with 8 nucleotides matching TRBD2. CDR1 and CDR2 from the germline V gene are SGHRS and YFSETQ. After removal of 2 bases from V and 4 bases from J, the junction contained 12 bases not matched to a gene. The CDR3 sequence is 17 residues long. The CDR3 reads CASSFEGTRGIPDTQYF. CDR3 DNA: TGCGCCAGCAGCTTCGAAGGGACTAGGGGAATTCCAGATACGCAGTATTTT.

The chain carries TRBV27 and TRBJ1-2; the D gene is possibly TRBD1 (6 bases). Between the trimmed V and J ends, which lost 5 bases and 3 bases, there was a span of 16 bases. The CDR3 is 15 amino acids. Germline-derived CDR1 and CDR2 are MNHEY and SMNVEV (reference sequence). The CDR3 region is CASSPRAGDDYGYTF. In DNA form, the CDR3 reads TGTGCCAGCAGTCCCCGGGCAGGGGATGACTATGGCTACACCTTC.

The chain uses TRBV6-5 and TRBJ2-1; 10 bases fit TRBD1. The CDR3 consists of 13 residues. From germline, CDR1 is MNHEY and CDR2 SVGAGI. The junction had 3 bases not matched to a gene; V was cut back by 6 bases and J by 7 bases. The CDR3 spells CASRTGGRNEQFF. The CDR3 DNA sequence: TGTGCCAGCAGGACAGGGGGCCGGAATGAGCAGTTCTTC.

The CDR3 loop reads CASSLVGGPKEQYF. The CDR3 nucleotides read TGTGCCAGCAGCTTGGTGGGGGGGCCCAAGGAGCAGTACTTC. The J gene is TRBJ2-7, the V gene TRBV5-5; maybe TRBD2 (7 bases). The germline V gene has CDR1 SGHKS and CDR2 YYEKEE (reference sequence). Trimming took 0 bases from V and 7 from J, leaving 14 bases between them. CDR3 length: 14 amino acids.

This rearrangement joins TRBV5-1 to TRBJ1-2, with no clear D. From germline, CDR1 is SGHRS and CDR2 YFSETQ. This CDR3 spans 17 amino acids. V was pared by 0 bases and J by 3 bases, with 18 bases between. Here the CDR3 DNA reads TGCGCCAGCAGCTTGGGCCGATGGAGAGATACGGACTATGGCTACACCTTC. This translates into CASSLGRWRDTDYGYTF. The variable domain in full, with the rest retrieved from reference TRBV5-1 and TRBJ1-2, is KAGVTQTPRYLIKTRGQQVTLSCSPISGHRSVSWYQQTPGQGLQFLFEYFSETQRNKGNFPGRFSGRQFSNSRSEMNVSTLELGDSALYLCASSLGRWRDTDYGYTFGSGTRLTVV.

This sequence joins TRBV5-4 and TRBJ2-1; TRBD1 matches 9 bases. Trimming took 0 bases from V and 3 from J; bases not matched to a gene: 7. CDR3 length: 17 amino acids. Germline values: CDR1 SGHNT, CDR2 YYREEE (reference sequence). The CDR3 here is CASSLEGQGKNYNEQFF. The CDR3 bases are TGTGCCAGCAGCTTGGAAGGACAGGGGAAAAACTACAATGAGCAGTTCTTC.

Note on this clone: Sequence at one end of the junction differs from germline and may be a read error. The chain is built from TRBV2 and TRBJ2-5; perhaps TRBD1 as D (5 bases). Germline CDR1 is SNHLY and CDR2 is FYNNEI. CDR3 length: 13 residues. In DNA, the CDR3 is TGTGCCAGCAGCGAAGTAGGGGCAGGGACCCAGTACTTC. This gives the protein CASSEVGAGTQYF.

The genes are TRBV6-1 and TRBJ1-5; D is unresolved. Trimming shortened V by 3 bases and J by 0 bases, and 6 bases separated the two germline ends. Germline-derived CDR1 and CDR2 are MNHNS and SASEGT. The CDR3 is 14 amino acids. This chain's CDR3 is CASSDSLSNQPQHF. In DNA, the CDR3 is TGTGCCAGCAGTGACAGTCTTAGCAATCAGCCCCAGCATTTT.

This clone was found a few times. V usage is TRBV6-4 and J usage is TRBJ2-1; D perhaps matches TRBD2 (5 bases). This CDR3 comprises 13 residues. The germline V and J ends were trimmed by 0 bases and 13 bases, with 13 bases remaining between them. Germline lookup yields CDR1 MRHNA and CDR2 SNTAGT. CDR3 in amino acids: CASSDSIGEFQFF. CDR3 bases: TGTGCCAGCAGTGACTCGATCGGGGAGTTCCAGTTCTTC.

The V call is TRBV7-2, the J call TRBJ2-3; D gene ambiguous. CDR1 is SGHTA and CDR2 is FQGNSA in the germline V gene. The V end lost 2 bases, the J end lost 3 bases, and 12 bases lay between the germline ends. This CDR3 region has 15 residues. CDR3 residues: CASSLLLKPTDTQYF. CDR3 DNA sequence: TGTGCCAGCAGCTTACTTCTAAAACCGACAGATACGCAGTATTTT.

This rearrangement joins TRBV7-8 to TRBJ2-1; 9 bases map to TRBD2. This CDR3 contains 15 residues. V was clipped by 3 bases and J by 7 bases; unmatched bases: 7. Germline V lookup: CDR1 SGHVS, CDR2 FQNEAQ. CDR3 nucleotides: TGTGCCAGCAGCTTCAATAGCGGGAGTTTAAATGAGCAGTTCTTC. Translation: CASSFNSGSLNEQFF.

This clone was counted a few times. The chain has TRBV24-1 and TRBJ2-7, with D hard to call. Between the trimmed V and J ends, which lost 4 bases and 7 bases, there was a span of 4 bases. The germline V gene has CDR1 KGHDR and CDR2 SFDVKD. The CDR3 loop spans 10 amino acids. The CDR3, as DNA: TGTGCCACCAGTGAGCGGGAGCAGTACTTC. Amino acid sequence: CATSEREQYF.